A selection of T cell receptor beta chains follows, all from one sample in a study of T cells after yellow fever vaccination. One entry per CDR3 protein, called by TCRdb with MiXCR from the 5' RACE reads. The data hold roughly 340,000 distinct CDR3 sequences, with almost 4% observed a single time. Source: PBMCs, taken 5 days after the yellow fever booster vaccination. Receptors were obtained from a young man who received the YFV17D yellow fever vaccine. Each CDR3 is given without its conserved first and last residue. Fields, in order: CDR3 protein, CDR3 length, J gene, V gene.

CDR3 protein: ASSPQLGGTQY
CDR3 length: 11
J gene: TRBJ2-5
V gene: TRBV4-1

CDR3 protein: ASSTRQQTPYEQY
CDR3 length: 13
J gene: TRBJ2-7
V gene: TRBV7-8

CDR3 protein: ASSLNSASGSYEQY
CDR3 length: 14
J gene: TRBJ2-7
V gene: TRBV7-2

CDR3 protein: ASSRWKAEAF
CDR3 length: 10
J gene: TRBJ1-1
V gene: TRBV11-2

CDR3 protein: ASSPRPESSYNEQF
CDR3 length: 14
J gene: TRBJ2-1
V gene: TRBV5-1

CDR3 protein: ASSWEFGTEAF
CDR3 length: 11
J gene: TRBJ1-1
V gene: TRBV7-9

CDR3 protein: ASTLAPAGEYTGELF
CDR3 length: 15
J gene: TRBJ2-2
V gene: TRBV7-9

CDR3 protein: ASSSGTFDSYNEQF
CDR3 length: 14
J gene: TRBJ2-1
V gene: TRBV6-1

CDR3 protein: SATPMIDRGHYYGYT
CDR3 length: 15
J gene: TRBJ1-2
V gene: TRBV20-1

CDR3 protein: ASSLGGGGEAF
CDR3 length: 11
J gene: TRBJ1-1
V gene: TRBV7-8

CDR3 protein: ASSRPGQRSYEQY
CDR3 length: 13
J gene: TRBJ2-7
V gene: TRBV25-1

CDR3 protein: ASSYLRGLDYGYT
CDR3 length: 13
J gene: TRBJ1-2
V gene: TRBV6-5

CDR3 protein: ASSLVTTHANTGELF
CDR3 length: 15
J gene: TRBJ2-2
V gene: TRBV5-1

CDR3 protein: ASSPEPYEQY
CDR3 length: 10
J gene: TRBJ2-7
V gene: TRBV18

CDR3 protein: ASMGDMSEQF
CDR3 length: 10
J gene: TRBJ2-1
V gene: TRBV5-8

CDR3 protein: ASSLLAGGITDTQY
CDR3 length: 14
J gene: TRBJ2-3
V gene: TRBV12-3/TRBV12-4

CDR3 protein: SARTGLLDNEQF
CDR3 length: 12
J gene: TRBJ2-1
V gene: TRBV20-1

CDR3 protein: ASSHLRRQGHNEQF
CDR3 length: 14
J gene: TRBJ2-1
V gene: TRBV4-3

CDR3 protein: SASLQGEGEQF
CDR3 length: 11
J gene: TRBJ2-1
V gene: TRBV20-1

CDR3 protein: ASSPSGTGVTGELF
CDR3 length: 14
J gene: TRBJ2-2
V gene: TRBV5-1

CDR3 protein: ASSPQGSGGWGGYNEQF
CDR3 length: 17
J gene: TRBJ2-1
V gene: TRBV7-3

CDR3 protein: ASRDTSGTTYGYT
CDR3 length: 13
J gene: TRBJ1-2
V gene: TRBV11-2

CDR3 protein: ASRAEGSWSNQPQH
CDR3 length: 14
J gene: TRBJ1-5
V gene: TRBV2

CDR3 protein: SVMGQGTDTQY
CDR3 length: 11
J gene: TRBJ2-3
V gene: TRBV29-1

CDR3 protein: SVRNRGGTDTQY
CDR3 length: 12
J gene: TRBJ2-3
V gene: TRBV29-1

CDR3 protein: GHPSGGPVVANVLT
CDR3 length: 14
J gene: TRBJ2-6
V gene: TRBV20-1

CDR3 protein: ASSYSGRQADTQY
CDR3 length: 13
J gene: TRBJ2-3
V gene: TRBV6-5

CDR3 protein: ASSLTGGTGELF
CDR3 length: 12
J gene: TRBJ2-2
V gene: TRBV6-2/TRBV6-3

CDR3 protein: ASTRQTQETQY
CDR3 length: 11
J gene: TRBJ2-5
V gene: TRBV2

CDR3 protein: ASSWSDLREQY
CDR3 length: 11
J gene: TRBJ2-7
V gene: TRBV6-5

CDR3 protein: ASSLEAGLSTEAF
CDR3 length: 13
J gene: TRBJ1-1
V gene: TRBV5-1

CDR3 protein: ASSPENPLGWETQY
CDR3 length: 14
J gene: TRBJ2-5
V gene: TRBV4-1

CDR3 protein: ASSINGQGNQPQH
CDR3 length: 13
J gene: TRBJ1-5
V gene: TRBV19

CDR3 protein: AISGVGQGDQAF
CDR3 length: 12
J gene: TRBJ1-1
V gene: TRBV10-3

CDR3 protein: ASSPRGGTEAF
CDR3 length: 11
J gene: TRBJ1-1
V gene: TRBV7-2

CDR3 protein: ASSSDGQITEAF
CDR3 length: 12
J gene: TRBJ1-1
V gene: TRBV7-3

CDR3 protein: ASSQGRSSRPPSAYEQY
CDR3 length: 17
J gene: TRBJ2-7
V gene: TRBV4-3

CDR3 protein: ASSDTGYEQF
CDR3 length: 10
J gene: TRBJ2-1
V gene: TRBV7-2